These 6 T cell receptor beta chains originate from one sample sequenced in a study of blood T cell repertoires in COVID-19. The method was immunoSEQ multiplex PCR; TCRdb's version includes in-frame clones alone and lacks a portion of them. The sample has some 100,000 clones, around 88% seen once; the top ten hold around 8.1%. The sample comprised peripheral blood. These receptors came from a woman aged 70 to 79 with acute or convalescent COVID-19.

V gene TRBV19 combines with J gene TRBJ1-5, with a weak D call TRBD1 (6 bases). V dropped 5 bases and J dropped 4 bases, with 18 bases sitting between them. The CDR3 covers 16 residues. CDR1 and CDR2 from the germline V gene are LNHDA and SQIVND (reference sequence). CDR3 in amino acids: CASSLIWGTKNQPQHF. CDR3 nucleotides: TGTGCCAGTAGTTTGATTTGGGGGACAAAAAATCAGCCCCAGCATTTT. Looking up the rest from reference TRBV19 and TRBJ1-5 gives the full variable domain: DGGITQSPKYLFRKEGQNVTLSCEQNLNHDAMYWYRQDPGQGLRLIYYSQIVNDFQKGDIAEGYSVSREKKESFPLTVTSAQKNPTAFYLCASSLIWGTKNQPQHFGDGTRLSIL.

To note about this clone: This same CDR3 is encoded by further DNA sequences in the sample. The genes are TRBV18 and TRBJ1-3; possible D gene TRBD1, 5 bases. With 6 bases removed from V and 2 bases from J, the gap between germline ends came to 8 bases. The CDR3 runs to 13 residues. Germline loops: CDR1 KGHSH, CDR2 LQKENI. CDR3 bases: TGTGCCAGCTCGCAGGGTACTGGAAACACCATATATTTT. Its protein product is CASSQGTGNTIYF.

The chain has TRBV5-1 and TRBJ1-4, with TRBD1 matching 8 bases. This CDR3 has 13 amino acids. The junction had 2 bases not matched to a gene; V was cut back by 5 bases and J by 5 bases. Germline CDR1 and CDR2: SGHRS and YFSETQ. This chain's CDR3 is CASSSGGNEKLFF. DNA for the CDR3: TGCGCCAGCAGTTCAGGGGGCAATGAAAAACTGTTTTTT. Looking up the rest from reference TRBV5-1 and TRBJ1-4 gives the full variable domain: KAGVTQTPRYLIKTRGQQVTLSCSPISGHRSVSWYQQTPGQGLQFLFEYFSETQRNKGNFPGRFSGRQFSNSRSEMNVSTLELGDSALYLCASSSGGNEKLFFGSGTQLSVL.

This chain joins TRBV27 and TRBJ2-1, with TRBD1 matching over 9 bases. J gave up 5 bases and V 5 bases, and 16 bases lay outside the gene matches. This CDR3 spans 18 amino acids. CDR1 is MNHEY and CDR2 is SMNVEV in the germline V gene (reference sequence). The CDR3 sequence: CASSPPGQGKRYHNEQFF. DNA for the CDR3: TGTGCCAGCAGTCCGCCGGGACAGGGTAAGAGATATCACAATGAGCAGTTCTTC.

The chain links TRBV2 to TRBJ1-4; possibly TRBD1 for D (6 bases). Trimming removed 6 bases at V and 4 bases at J, with 18 bases between. The CDR3 runs 16 residues. The V gene's germline CDR1 is SNHLY and CDR2 FYNNEI. The CDR3 region is CASSVGGAGLNEKLFF. CDR3 coding DNA: TGTGCCAGCAGCGTTGGGGGGGCGGGCCTTAATGAAAAACTGTTTTTT. The whole variable domain, filled in from reference TRBV2 and TRBJ1-4, reads EPEVTQTPSHQVTQMGQEVILRCVPISNHLYFYWYRQILGQKVEFLVSFYNNEISEKSEIFDDQFSVERPDGSNFTLKIRSTKLEDSAMYFCASSVGGAGLNEKLFFGSGTQLSVL.

CDR3 region: CASRMYGGDRQTSTDTQYF. DNA for the CDR3: TGTGCCAGCAGGATGTACGGCGGGGACAGGCAAACTAGCACAGATACGCAGTATTTT. The rearrangement joins TRBV2 to TRBJ2-3; 8 nucleotides line up with TRBD1. The CDR3 spans 19 residues. Unmatched junction bases numbered 17, after V lost 6 bases and J lost 0 bases. CDR1 is SNHLY and CDR2 is FYNNEI in the germline V gene.